The clone carrying this T cell receptor (beta chain) occurred a few times. This record comes from a study of blood T cells in healthy people across ages. Through a sample-barcoded 5' primer and a J-beta primer mix, a second PCR was run for roughly 7 to 12 cycles. TCRdb reprocessed the 5' RACE reads with MiXCR, giving one entry per CDR3 protein. Of hundreds of thousands of distinct CDR3 sequences in the sample, more than 55% were seen once. V gave up 5 bases and J gave up 2 bases, with 9 bases separating them. CDR3 length: 12 amino acids. CDR1 SQVTM and CDR2 ANQGSEA come from the germline V gene. This clonotype originated in a man aged 40-49 years in good health. Source material: blood. The chain couples TRBV29-1 to TRBJ2-5; D gene unclear. The CDR3 spells CSVTNPQETQYF. In nucleotides, the CDR3 is TGCAGCGTTACCAATCCACAAGAGACCCAGTACTTC.